This T cell receptor (beta chain) is from a study of T cell repertoires in cytomegalovirus infection. Broader study findings: Summed public TCR beta family frequency identified CMV carriers bearing the relevant HLA.

The germline CDR1 and CDR2 sequences are MNHEY and SMNVEV (reference sequence). Germline trimming cut 1 base from V and 3 bases from J; bases unmatched to any gene: 12. The CDR3 totals 18 residues. In TCRdb, the reads were re-called with MiXCR into one record per CDR3 protein. The data show about 220,000 distinct CDR3 sequences, with roughly two fifths seen just once and approximately 60% held by the top ten. As to this clonotype: Its antigen is not known.

The receptor was derived from a human donor in good health (CMV status not recorded). Some clones in this sample may be carry-over from other donors' samples. Sequencing used CD8+ T cells from cultured PBMCs, obtained from culture after CMV antigen stimulation. V and J are TRBV27 and TRBJ1-2; 9 bases line up with TRBD1. CDR3 sequence: CASSLFPGQGPIHYGYTF. CDR3 coding DNA: TGTGCCAGCAGTTTATTCCCGGGACAGGGACCGATCCACTATGGCTACACCTTC.